This is a list of T cell receptor beta chains from one sample in a study of blood T cells in healthy people across ages. Each CDR3 protein is one row after TCRdb ran MiXCR on the 5' RACE reads. The sample contains about 1,400,000 distinct CDR3 sequences, roughly 40% of which appear only once. The sequencing sample was made of blood. These TCRs come from a woman under 30 in good health. Both conserved end residues are part of each CDR3. Each record gives: V gene, D gene, CDR3 length, clone size, J gene, CDR3 protein, CDR3 DNA. The D gene is left open where the match is weak. The size of a clone is reported for some rows only, either as once, few or many, or as a class for expanded clones.

TRBV7-2,-,14,-,TRBJ2-2,CASAPAGVTGELFF,TGTGCCAGCGCCCCCGCCGGGGTCACCGGGGAGCTGTTTTTT
TRBV10-3,TRBD1,15,few,TRBJ2-7,CAITISDRDDYEQYF,TGTGCCATCACCATATCGGACAGGGACGACTACGAGCAGTACTTC
TRBV12-3/TRBV12-4,TRBD1,17,-,TRBJ1-1,CASSFPSQGGSGTEAFF,TGTGCCAGCAGTTTTCCTTCCCAGGGGGGGTCCGGCACTGAAGCTTTCTTT
TRBV6-1,-,13,-,TRBJ1-5,CASSEYPDQPQHF,TGTGCCAGCAGTGAATACCCTGATCAGCCCCAGCATTTT
TRBV28,-,15,-,TRBJ1-1,CASRLGRVRGAEAFF,TGTGCCAGCAGGCTAGGCAGGGTCCGGGGCGCTGAAGCTTTCTTT
TRBV12-3/TRBV12-4,-,12,-,TRBJ2-1,CASSPFIDEQFF,TGTGCCAGCAGCCCATTCATCGATGAGCAGTTCTTC
TRBV4-1,TRBD2,17,few,TRBJ2-3,CASSQDGTSGRVDTQYF,TGCGCCAGCAGCCAAGACGGGACTAGCGGGAGGGTGGATACGCAGTATTTT
TRBV27,TRBD1,14,-,TRBJ1-2,CATLGEGAHDGYTF,TGTGCCACCTTGGGGGAGGGGGCGCATGATGGCTACACCTTC
TRBV6-1,TRBD1,14,-,TRBJ1-1,CASSLQGEWTEAFF,TGTGCCAGCAGCCTACAGGGGGAATGGACTGAAGCTTTCTTT
TRBV11-2,TRBD1,14,many,TRBJ2-5,CASTRQGARETQYF,TGTGCCAGCACCAGACAGGGGGCGCGGGAGACCCAGTACTTC
TRBV7-9,TRBD2,16,-,TRBJ2-2,CASSSGLAFNTGELFF,TGTGCCAGCAGCTCGGGACTAGCCTTTAACACCGGGGAGCTGTTTTTT
TRBV7-8,-,13,few,TRBJ2-7,CASTGSSFYEQYF,TGTGCCAGCACGGGTAGCTCATTCTACGAGCAGTACTTC
TRBV7-2,-,14,-,TRBJ2-5,CASSPRDLPSKQYF,TGTGCCAGCAGCCCCCGGGACTTACCCTCTAAGCAGTACTTC
TRBV11-3,TRBD1,16,-,TRBJ2-3,CASSSRQGGTTDTQYF,TGTGCCAGCAGCTCCCGACAGGGGGGGACTACAGATACGCAGTATTTT
TRBV18,TRBD1,14,-,TRBJ1-6,CASSPKDRNSPLHF,TGTGCCAGCTCACCAAAGGACAGGAATTCACCCCTCCACTTT
TRBV20-1,TRBD2,16,-,TRBJ2-3,CSARGYTSGATDTQYF,TGCAGTGCTAGGGGCTACACTAGCGGGGCCACAGATACGCAGTATTTT
TRBV6-5,TRBD2,14,-,TRBJ2-3,CASMSAGAKDTQYF,TGTGCCAGCATGTCGGCGGGAGCAAAAGATACGCAGTATTTT
TRBV27,TRBD1,16,few,TRBJ1-2,CASSLGQGRDHYGYTF,TGTGCCAGCAGTTTAGGACAGGGACGGGACCACTATGGCTACACCTTC
TRBV29-1,TRBD2,14,-,TRBJ2-7,CSVVPSGAPYEQYF,TGCAGCGTTGTTCCCAGCGGGGCCCCCTACGAGCAGTACTTC
TRBV18,TRBD2,16,-,TRBJ2-3,CASSQEREAGTDTQYF,TGTGCCAGCTCACAAGAGCGGGAGGCGGGCACAGATACGCAGTATTTT
TRBV19,-,15,few,TRBJ2-7,CASSKGQHEIYEQYF,TGTGCCAGTAGTAAAGGACAGCACGAAATCTACGAGCAGTACTTC
TRBV20-1,TRBD2,14,-,TRBJ2-1,CSASPSSGGGEQFF,TGCAGTGCTAGCCCATCGAGCGGGGGGGGCGAGCAGTTCTTC
TRBV7-3,-,13,few,TRBJ1-6,CASSRKANSPLHF,TGTGCCAGCAGCCGTAAGGCTAATTCACCCCTCCACTTT
TRBV28,-,13,many,TRBJ1-1,CASSLDDYTEAFF,TGTGCCAGCAGTTTGGACGATTACACTGAAGCTTTCTTT
TRBV20-1,TRBD1,15,few,TRBJ1-2,CSASATGLGNYGYTF,TGCAGTGCTAGCGCGACAGGGCTGGGGAACTATGGCTACACCTTC
TRBV10-2,-,15,-,TRBJ2-7,CASSSGGSYAYEQYF,TGCGCCAGCAGTAGCGGCGGATCATACGCCTACGAGCAGTACTTC
TRBV7-3,-,14,-,TRBJ1-1,CASSQARQSTEAFF,TGTGCCAGCAGCCAAGCCCGACAGAGCACTGAAGCTTTCTTT